This TCR beta chain was profiled in a study of T and B cells in COVID-19 patients. Looking at the study overall: Recovered patients mostly had mild to moderate COVID-19 managed as outpatients. Active-infection patients were older, median 67 years, than recovered patients, median about 34 years. Study-level points and caveats: Sorted SARS-CoV-2-responsive or tetramer+ T cells and CD4+, regulatory and CD8+ subsets were not yet sequenced. Patients with COVID-19 reportedly showed strongly skewed T cell receptor beta variable and joining gene usage.

Multiplex PCR with BIOMED2 TRB-A/B primer pools amplified TRB rearrangements. TCRdb fed the multiplex PCR reads into MiXCR, producing one record per CDR3 protein. The table lists approximately 1,400 distinct CDR3 sequences, 25% to 35% of them singletons, with 70% to 80% in the top ten. Trimming removed 5 bases from V and 3 bases from J; junction bases left unmatched: 12. CDR3 length equals 18 residues. From germline, CDR1 is MDHEN and CDR2 SYDVKM. In its sample, this clonotype is medium-sized (0.01 to 0.1%). The antigen is undetermined. Each TRB amplification used roughly 230-550 ng of genomic DNA from blood.

The clonotype was recovered from a human donor with active COVID-19. Sequencing was carried out using blood. The V call is TRBV28, the J call TRBJ2-5; 13 positions agree with TRBD2. As DNA, the CDR3 is TGTGCCAGCAGTACCGGACTAGCGGGGGACCTTCTGAAAGAGACCCAGTACTTC. It codes for CASSTGLAGDLLKETQYF.